These T cell receptor beta chains were read from a single sample in a study of high-grade serous ovarian cancer treatment subgroups. TCRdb keeps only in-frame clones here, not all; method: immunoSEQ multiplex PCR. Counted here are around 7,300 clones, over 75% occurring once; the ten biggest clones make up roughly 5%. The material sequenced was tumor tissue. The receptors here all came from a human donor with high-grade serous ovarian cancer. Both conserved end residues are trimmed from each CDR3. Only some rows state a clone size, as once, few, many or a class for expanded clones.

abundance,v_gene,CDR3aa
.,TRBV15,ATSRVPDRGSTEAF
.,TRBV7-2,ASSFTPGPSYEQY
.,TRBV5-1,ASSGGTRVYQETQY
few,TRBV18,ASSRLQGENTEAF
.,TRBV19,ASSKNDLEKLF
.,TRBV5-1,ASTLGGGATDTQY
.,TRBV6-1,ASSEGYSNQPQH
.,TRBV6-6,ASRPGTGDEKLF
once,TRBV9,ASSRTGVTDTQY
.,TRBV5-1,ASTLGGGIGNIQY
.,TRBV6-6,ASSYEWGLNYEQY
.,TRBV25-1,ASSDLRQGSGNTIY
large,TRBV7-2,ASSLVRDRGSSPLH
once,TRBV5-1,ASSLEGAPDTGELF
.,TRBV7-2,ASSLSGGQTYGYT
.,TRBV19,ASSLTGQGGYGYT
.,TRBV4-1,ASSQGSGRDRSYEQY
few,TRBV4-2,ASSQGTGLGEAF
once,TRBV7-2,ASSFRTGEGQPQH
once,TRBV21-1,ASSKVQLGRSGPQY
.,TRBV11-2,ASSSRTSGGDTQY
.,TRBV5-1,ASSQRTDSSKY
once,TRBV10-3,AINPTGEGGYT
.,TRBV4-2,ASSPMTGSSGNTIY
.,TRBV29-1,SVGLGVNQPQH
.,TRBV19,ASSTGTVYEQY
.,TRBV5-1,ASSRDATSYEQY
.,TRBV7-2,ASSADLSNQPQH
.,TRBV6-1,ASTWGAVGNTEAF
once,TRBV7-2,ASSLSVFTDTQY
.,TRBV4-1,ASSQDPGRNTGELF
.,TRBV19,ASSTGTSGGSSYEQY
once,TRBV25-1,ASSEGLAPYEQY
.,TRBV28,ASSLWAGLNRYGYT
.,TRBV9,ASSPQWGGGNTIY
.,TRBV23-1,ASSQSGGYTDTQY
.,TRBV5-1,ASSLRSSYEQY
.,TRBV18,ASSPSVQGYGYT
once,TRBV19,SAGDANTGELF
few,TRBV2,ASCDRKGETQY
.,TRBV6-1,ASSEAIYGGAGNTEAF
.,TRBV5-1,ASSLALGGDQETQY
.,TRBV6-5,AVSGDTGELF
.,TRBV9,ASSLQDQPQH
medium-sized,TRBV2,ASSGPDRTPRNQPQH
.,TRBV2,ASSVIRGAGETQY
once,TRBV2,ASSVTWAGGPDTQY
.,TRBV4-3,ASSQQRQGNGNTIY
.,TRBV4-1,ASSLTADPTNEKLF
.,TRBV6-4,ASSGVPGGGMLDTQY
once,TRBV5-1,ASSLVGAITSYEQY
.,TRBV10-2,ASSETLWATQY